This TCR beta chain was recorded in a study of identical twins. Findings of the study overall: In monozygotic twins, models underestimated the sharing of out-of-frame TCR alpha. Twin-shared out-of-frame alpha sequences showed excess low generation probability.

This clonotype was detected many times. Its antigen is still unknown. MiXCR was run by TCRdb on the 5' RACE reads, yielding one entry per CDR3 protein. The table shows around 250,000 distinct CDR3 sequences, with 5.5% to 7% occurring only once. V dropped 0 bases and J dropped 6 bases, with 16 bases sitting between them. The length of the CDR3 is 16 residues. From germline, CDR1 is SGHRS and CDR2 YFSETQ. The same sample was also used in a study of yellow fever vaccine responses in identical twins.

The specimen was memory (CD45RO+) T cells sorted from blood. V usage is TRBV5-1 and J usage is TRBJ2-1; D might be TRBD1 or TRBD2, each matching 6 bases. The TCR originated in a woman aged 18-30 years in good health. The CDR3 sequence: CASSLAGQWTINEQFF. CDR3 nucleotides: TGCGCCAGCAGCTTGGCCGGACAGTGGACTATCAATGAGCAGTTCTTC.